This paragraph reports one TCR beta chain. The data were taken from a study of blood T cell repertoires in COVID-19. Across the whole study: The United States, Italy and Spain supplied acute and convalescent COVID-19 samples. Sources were T cells, B-cell-depleted T cells, or PBMCs; the material itself was cDNA or gDNA.

Per the original methods: Reference gene primer amplification in the assay estimated nucleated cell counts. TCRdb's table, derived via immunoSEQ multiplex PCR, lists solely in-frame clones and lacks some. V, J and clone size are taken as reported in that table, and D and trimming were inferred from the DNA itself. Here the sample spans 200,000 to 300,000 clones, 84% being singletons. The receptor comes from a man aged 55 to 70 with acute or convalescent COVID-19. The source material was peripheral blood.

The CDR3 nucleotides are TGTGCCAGCAGCCTCGGGGGAGCGGGAATCTCCTACGAGCAGTACTTC. Residues: CASSLGGAGISYEQYF. V gene TRBV3-1 (or the pseudogene TRBV3-2) combines with J gene TRBJ2-7; TRBD2 agrees at 7 bases. Germline V gives CDR1 LGHDT, CDR2 YNNKEL (reference sequence). V lost 4 bases to trimming and J lost 0 bases; unmatched junction nucleotides: 9. The CDR3 runs to 16 residues.